A single sample is the source of the 3 T cell receptor beta chains below, sequenced in a study of siplizumab effects on memory and regulatory T cells. Repertoires were generated with immunoSEQ multiplex PCR, while TCRdb's copy carries only in-frame clones and drops some. This table has roughly 120,000 clones, approximately 94% appearing once. The material sequenced was non-Treg CD4+ T cells sorted from blood. These receptor sequences come from a human donor in good health.

The CDR3 loop is CASSPQGAGEQYF. The CDR3 DNA follows: TGTGCCAGCAGCCCACAGGGGGCTGGCGAGCAGTACTTC. The chain has TRBV7-9 and TRBJ2-7, with 9 bases aligning to TRBD1. V shed 5 bases and J 6 bases; nucleotides not matched to a gene: 5. This CDR3 comprises 13 residues. Germline V gene lookup returns CDR1 SEHNR and CDR2 FQNEAQ (reference sequence).

This clone came up once. The gene calls are TRBV27 and TRBJ1-5; maybe TRBD1 (5 bases). The V end lost 8 bases, the J end lost 6 bases, and 20 bases lay between the germline ends. Germline values: CDR1 MNHEY, CDR2 SMNVEV (reference sequence). The CDR3 is 15 amino acids. The CDR3 reads CASRPPGTWSQPQHF. The CDR3, as DNA: TGTGCCAGCCGCCCTCCCGGGACGTGGAGTCAGCCCCAGCATTTT.

CDR3 bases: TGCAGCGTCGGGGAACGGGTCAATCAGCCCCAGCATTTT. Its translation: CSVGERVNQPQHF. V is TRBV29-1 and J is TRBJ1-5; D is ambiguous. The CDR3 is 13 amino acids. Looked up from germline, CDR1 is SQVTM and CDR2 is ANQGSEA. V was pared by 6 bases and J by 3 bases, with 12 bases between.